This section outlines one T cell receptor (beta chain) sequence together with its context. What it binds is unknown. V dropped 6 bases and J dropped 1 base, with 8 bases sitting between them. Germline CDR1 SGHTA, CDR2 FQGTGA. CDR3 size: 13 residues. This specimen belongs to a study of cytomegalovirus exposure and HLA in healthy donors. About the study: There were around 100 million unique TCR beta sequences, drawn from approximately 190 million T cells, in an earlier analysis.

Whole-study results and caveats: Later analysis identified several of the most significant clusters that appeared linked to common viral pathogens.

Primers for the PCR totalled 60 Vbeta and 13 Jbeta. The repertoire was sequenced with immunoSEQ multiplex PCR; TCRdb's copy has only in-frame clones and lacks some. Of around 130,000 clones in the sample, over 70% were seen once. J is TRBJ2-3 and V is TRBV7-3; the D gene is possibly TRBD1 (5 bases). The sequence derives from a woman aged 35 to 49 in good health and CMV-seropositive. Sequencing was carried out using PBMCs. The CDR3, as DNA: TGTGCCAGCAGGCTAGGGGGCACAGATACGCAGTATTTT. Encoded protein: CASRLGGTDTQYF. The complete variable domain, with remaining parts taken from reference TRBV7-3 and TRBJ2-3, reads GAGVSQTPSNKVTEKGKYVELRCDPISGHTALYWYRQSLGQGPEFLIYFQGTGAADDSGLPNDRFFAVRPEGSVSTLKIQRTERGDSAVYLCASRLGGTDTQYFGPGTRLTVL.